This record looks at one T cell receptor beta chain sequence and its context. What it recognizes is unknown. Fulfillment of recently defined diagnostic criteria for definite or probable disease was shown by the patients with Susac syndrome. RNA in amounts of about 0.45 to 1 ug was reverse transcribed with random hexamers. An immunoSEQ multiplex PCR amplified TCR beta CDR3 over 54 Vbeta and 13 Jbeta. TCRdb reprocessed the immunoSEQ multiplex PCR reads with MiXCR, giving one entry per CDR3 protein. The sample carries about 120,000 distinct CDR3 sequences, about 95% recorded once. This entry comes from a study of CD8 T cells in Susac syndrome. Whole-study context: Among the Susac syndrome patients who underwent sequencing, more than 5 had clinically active disease, while about 8 of them were in remission. General observations from the study: In Susac syndrome, CD8+ expansion was highest in TEMRA and active disease.

The CDR3 runs 16 residues. CDR1 is MDHEN and CDR2 is SYDVKM in the germline V gene. V lost 3 bases and J lost 13, with 25 bases in between. This clonotype originated in a human donor with Susac syndrome. The sample comprised CD8+ T cells from PBMCs. The V call is TRBV28, the J call TRBJ2-1; D not resolved. The CDR3 reads CASSFPEPGPLFKQFF. The CDR3 DNA reads TGTGCCAGCAGTTTTCCCGAGCCCGGCCCCTTATTTAAACAGTTCTTC.